The sequence of this TCR beta chain was determined in a study of blood T cell dynamics during melanoma immunotherapy. Time point described: week 3, after first cycle of checkpoint inhibitor. Apart from a couple of fast progressors, RECIST 1.1 response was judged 12 weeks post-infusion. Patients had no prior systemic cancer treatment, immunosuppressants or other active cancers. Using immunoSEQ multiplex PCR, the repertoire was profiled, and TCRdb retains in-frame clones only, with some absent. The sample contains 9,500 to 15,000 clones, roughly 90% of which appear only once. CDR1 is MNHNS and CDR2 is SASEGT in the germline V gene. The V segment lost 6 bases and the J segment 7 bases; nucleotides outside the gene matches: 9. The CDR3 covers 14 residues.

The rearrangement links TRBV6-1 to TRBJ1-5; 7 bases are a match to TRBD1. The input for sequencing was blood, taken from a patient treated with checkpoint blockade. This sequence was found in a human donor with melanoma. The CDR3 region is CASSRQGLKQPQHF. The CDR3 nucleotides read TGTGCCAGCAGCCGACAGGGTCTTAAGCAGCCCCAGCATTTT.